Listed below are T cell receptor beta chains from one sample, sequenced in a study of response to subunit inactivated influenza vaccine. TCRdb analysed the RT-PCR reads with MiXCR anew, one entry per CDR3 protein. Of some 540,000 distinct CDR3 sequences listed, roughly 25% were seen once; the top ten hold approximately 3%. The sample also formed part of further work on T cells expressing NK-cell markers.

The sequencing used CD4+ T cells sorted from PBMCs, collected less than 13 days after vaccination. The source is a man aged 50-59 years who received an inactivated influenza vaccine. Both conserved end residues are part of each CDR3. Each record gives: clone size, CDR3 length, J gene, V gene, D gene, CDR3 protein, CDR3 DNA. D genes are given only for firm matches. Size is omitted from some rows. Given values are once, few, many or a class for expanded clones.

once 20 TRBJ2-6 TRBV18 TRBD1 CASSQRSGDSYRSGANVLTF TGTGCCAGCTCACAACGTTCAGGGGACAGCTATCGCTCTGGGGCCAACGTCCTGACTTTC
NA 14 TRBJ2-3 TRBV4-3 NA CASSHERNTDTQYF TGCGCCAGCAGCCACGAGCGGAACACAGATACGCAGTATTTT
NA 14 TRBJ2-1 TRBV10-3 NA CAISSHSLWNEQFF TGTGCCATCAGTTCCCACTCCCTGTGGAATGAGCAGTTCTTC
NA 17 TRBJ2-6 TRBV2 TRBD1 CASRSGTGFSGANVLTF TGTGCCAGCAGGTCCGGGACAGGGTTCTCTGGGGCCAACGTCCTGACTTTC
few 16 TRBJ2-1 TRBV6-2/TRBV6-3 TRBD1 CASSYRRQGATLEQFF TGTGCCAGCAGTTATAGAAGGCAGGGGGCAACACTTGAGCAGTTCTTC
few 14 TRBJ2-1 TRBV29-1 NA CSVEKLTVFNEQFF TGCAGCGTTGAGAAGCTAACAGTTTTCAATGAGCAGTTCTTC
NA 20 TRBJ2-7 TRBV5-1 TRBD2 CASSLGLSGGGRFSVDEQYF TGCGCCAGCAGCTTAGGTCTCAGCGGGGGGGGCAGGTTTTCGGTCGACGAGCAGTACTTC
NA 15 TRBJ2-3 TRBV5-1 TRBD2 CASSVGLAGVDTQYF TGCGCCAGCAGCGTCGGACTAGCGGGAGTAGATACGCAGTATTTT
few 15 TRBJ2-2 TRBV9 NA CASSVGPAYTGELFF TGTGCCAGCAGCGTAGGCCCAGCATACACCGGGGAGCTGTTTTTT
NA 15 TRBJ2-7 TRBV11-2 TRBD2 CASSLEASGAYEQYF TGTGCCAGCAGCTTAGAAGCTAGCGGGGCCTACGAGCAGTACTTC
few 12 TRBJ2-3 TRBV3-1 NA CASSQATSTQYF TGTGCCAGCAGCCAAGCCACTAGCACGCAGTATTTT
NA 16 TRBJ2-7 TRBV5-1 NA CASSSPLGSYSYEQYF TGCGCCAGCAGCTCACCTCTGGGGTCGTACTCCTACGAGCAGTACTTC
few 13 TRBJ2-5 TRBV18 TRBD1 CASSPGQLETQYF TGTGCCAGCTCACCGGGACAGCTAGAGACCCAGTACTTC
few 15 TRBJ2-7 TRBV24-1 TRBD1 CATSDPGQGSNEQYF TGTGCCACCAGTGATCCGGGACAGGGTTCGAACGAGCAGTACTTC
few 13 TRBJ1-3 TRBV3-1 NA CASSKQIGNTIYF TGTGCCAGCAGCAAACAGATCGGAAACACCATATATTTT
NA 9 TRBJ2-1 TRBV29-1 NA CSAGLEQFF TGCAGCGCTGGGTTAGAGCAGTTCTTC